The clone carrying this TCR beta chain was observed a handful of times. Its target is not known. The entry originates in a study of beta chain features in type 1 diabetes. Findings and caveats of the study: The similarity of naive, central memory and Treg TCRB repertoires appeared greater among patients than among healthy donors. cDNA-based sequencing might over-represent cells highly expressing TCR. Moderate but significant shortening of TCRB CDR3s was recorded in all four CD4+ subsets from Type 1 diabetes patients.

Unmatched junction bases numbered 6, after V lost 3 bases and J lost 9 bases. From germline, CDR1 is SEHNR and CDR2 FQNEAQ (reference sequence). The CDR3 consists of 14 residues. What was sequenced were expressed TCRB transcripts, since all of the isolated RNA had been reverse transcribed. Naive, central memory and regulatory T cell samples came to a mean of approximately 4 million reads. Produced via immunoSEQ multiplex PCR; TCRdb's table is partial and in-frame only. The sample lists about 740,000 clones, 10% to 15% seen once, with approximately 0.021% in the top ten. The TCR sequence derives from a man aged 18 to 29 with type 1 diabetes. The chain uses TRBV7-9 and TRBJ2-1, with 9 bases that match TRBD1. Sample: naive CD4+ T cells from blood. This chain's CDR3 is CASSFRDRAGEQFF. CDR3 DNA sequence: TGTGCCAGCAGCTTCAGGGACAGGGCTGGTGAGCAGTTCTTC.